Each of the 21 T cell receptor beta chains below was sequenced from the same sample in a study of monozygotic twins with inflammatory bowel disease. TCRdb reprocessed the 5' RACE reads and reports one entry per CDR3 protein, with no DNA. The repertoire shows some 210,000 distinct CDR3 sequences; the top ten hold approximately 1.6%. The sequencing sample was made of blood. These receptors originate from a human donor with ulcerative colitis or Crohn's disease, or a healthy co-twin of an affected twin (not recorded which).

The J gene is TRBJ1-6, the V gene TRBV12-3 or TRBV12-4. The CDR3 is 15 residues long. The CDR3 sequence is CASSLSGVYNSPLHF.

The CDR3 reads CASTSQQGAVYGYTF. The chain recombines TRBV27 with TRBJ1-2; lacking DNA, the TRBD1 call made by TCRdb goes unchecked. The CDR3 covers 15 residues. Germline V gene data show CDR1 as MNHEY and CDR2 as SMNVEV (reference sequence).

The chain couples TRBV19 to TRBJ1-1. Germline V CDR1 and CDR2: LNHDA, SQIVND (reference sequence). This CDR3 comprises 13 residues. The CDR3 spells CASSIETGGEAFF.

The chain has TRBV20-1 and TRBJ2-3; without DNA, the TCRdb call of TRBD2 cannot be checked. The CDR3 is 14 amino acids. Germline CDR1 reads DFQATT; CDR2 reads SNEGSKA (reference sequence). CDR3: CSAGRAGGLDTQYF.

V and J are TRBV5-1 and TRBJ2-7. This CDR3 has 14 residues. Germline loops: CDR1 SGHRS, CDR2 YFSETQ. The CDR3 protein is CASSWGAGTYEQYF. Looking up the rest from reference TRBV5-1 and TRBJ2-7 gives the full variable domain: KAGVTQTPRYLIKTRGQQVTLSCSPISGHRSVSWYQQTPGQGLQFLFEYFSETQRNKGNFPGRFSGRQFSNSRSEMNVSTLELGDSALYLCASSWGAGTYEQYFGPGTRLTVT.

The V call is TRBV20-1, the J call TRBJ2-3; the D call of TRBD1 rests on TCRdb alone, since no DNA is present to check it. Per germline, CDR1 DFQATT and CDR2 SNEGSKA (reference sequence). This CDR3 spans 13 amino acids. CDR3 sequence: CSAWGTLRDTQYF.

This chain connects TRBV12-3 or TRBV12-4 to TRBJ2-7; TCRdb picks TRBD1, but there is no DNA to check that call. The CDR3 extends over 13 amino acids. The chain's CDR3 is CASSRGIGYEQYF.

The CDR3 spells CASSYSRDIVYEQYF. The V call is TRBV6-5, the J call TRBJ2-7; there is no DNA to check the TCRdb D call of TRBD1. Per the germline V gene, CDR1 is MNHEY and CDR2 is SVGAGI. This CDR3 contains 15 residues.

This chain connects TRBV24-1 to TRBJ1-2; the D gene TCRdb calls, TRBD1, cannot be checked with no DNA. The CDR3 extends over 12 amino acids. CDR1 and CDR2 from the germline V gene are KGHDR and SFDVKD. The CDR3 loop reads CATSGTSGGYTF.

The V and J genes are TRBV2 and TRBJ2-7; TCRdb picks TRBD1, but there is no DNA to check that call. CDR1 is SNHLY and CDR2 is FYNNEI in the germline V gene. The CDR3 totals 13 residues. CDR3 loop: CASSGGLTYEQYF.

V and J are TRBV10-3 and TRBJ1-5. Germline CDR1 and CDR2: ENHRY and SYGVKD. The CDR3 consists of 12 residues. The CDR3 loop reads CAISRENQPQHF.

The CDR3 region is CASSLARGDQPQHF. The chain recombines TRBV11-2 with TRBJ1-5; TCRdb gives TRBD1 as the D gene, but with no DNA this cannot be confirmed. Germline V lookup: CDR1 SGHAT, CDR2 FQNNGV. The CDR3 extends over 14 amino acids.

The chain couples TRBV7-9 to TRBJ1-2; the D call from TCRdb, TRBD1, cannot be confirmed without DNA. The CDR3 extends over 14 amino acids. Germline V gene data show CDR1 as SEHNR and CDR2 as FQNEAQ (reference sequence). This CDR3 reads CASSPGQGLDGYTF. Full variable domain (missing parts from reference TRBV7-9 and TRBJ1-2): DTGVSQNPRHKITKRGQNVTFRCDPISEHNRLYWYRQTLGQGPEFLTYFQNEAQLEKSRLLSDRFSAERPKGSFSTLEIQRTEQGDSAMYLCASSPGQGLDGYTFGSGTRLTVV.

The CDR3 here is CASSLIQSRTEAFF. The chain recombines TRBV11-2 with TRBJ1-1. This CDR3 region has 14 residues. CDR1 SGHAT and CDR2 FQNNGV come from the germline V gene.

The CDR3 protein is CASSFFRTSGPEQYF. The chain uses TRBV7-2 and TRBJ2-7; TCRdb's D call of TRBD2 is untestable without DNA. This CDR3 comprises 15 residues. Germline-derived CDR1 and CDR2 are SGHTA and FQGNSA.

The chain carries TRBV5-1 and TRBJ2-3; the D call from TCRdb, TRBD2, cannot be confirmed without DNA. CDR3 length equals 17 residues. Germline V CDR1 and CDR2: SGHRS, YFSETQ. The chain's CDR3 is CASSLLVAGDITDTQYF.

The V gene is TRBV5-5, the J gene TRBJ1-2; there is no DNA to check the TCRdb D call of TRBD1. The CDR3 has 13 residues. Germline CDR1 is SGHKS and CDR2 is YYEKEE (reference sequence). The CDR3 sequence: CASSPPEGYGYTF. Complete variable domain (other parts from reference TRBV5-5 and TRBJ1-2): DAGVTQSPTHLIKTRGQQVTLRCSPISGHKSVSWYQQVLGQGPQFIFQYYEKEERGRGNFPDRFSARQFPNYSSELNVNALLLGDSALYLCASSPPEGYGYTFGSGTRLTVV.

The genes are TRBV19 and TRBJ1-5; with no DNA, the TCRdb D assignment of TRBD1 cannot be verified. The CDR3 contains 14 residues. Germline assignment: CDR1 LNHDA and CDR2 SQIVND (reference sequence). The chain's CDR3 is CASSMSGGNQPQHF.

V usage is TRBV5-1 and J usage is TRBJ2-2; without DNA, the TCRdb call of TRBD1 cannot be checked. The CDR3 totals 14 residues. Germline V gene lookup returns CDR1 SGHRS and CDR2 YFSETQ. Here the CDR3 reads CASSRGQYTGELFF.

This CDR3 reads CSASDGTQPQHF. The chain uses TRBV20-1 and TRBJ1-5. The CDR3 is made up of 12 amino acids. The V gene's germline CDR1 is DFQATT and CDR2 SNEGSKA (reference sequence).

J is TRBJ2-7 and V is TRBV6-5; TCRdb's D gene call, TRBD2, goes unchecked for lack of DNA. Germline CDR1 is MNHEY and CDR2 is SVGAGI. The CDR3 runs 15 residues. CDR3 in amino acids: CASSYRSGGAYEQYF.